The clone carrying this T cell receptor (beta chain) was seen repeatedly, ten times or more. This sample was included in a study of T cells in Graves' hyperthyroidism and ophthalmopathy. The CDR3 is 12 residues long. V was pared by 4 bases and J by 6 bases, with 8 bases between. CDR1 is SGHTA, CDR2 FQGNSA, per germline. PBMCs were derived from about 10 ml fresh peripheral blood. The investigators amplified TCR beta CDR3 regions from RNA transcripts. The TCR CDR3 first-round RT-PCR relied on the HTBI primer set. TCRdb re-called the multiplex PCR reads with MiXCR, one entry per CDR3 protein. This table has more than 300,000 distinct CDR3 sequences, around 13% appearing once.

The sequence was obtained from a young woman with Graves' hyperthyroidism. Sequencing used blood. This sequence joins TRBV7-2 and TRBJ2-3, with D uncertain. The CDR3 sequence is CASSYLVDTQYF. CDR3 bases: TGTGCCAGCAGCTATTTGGTGGATACGCAGTATTTT.